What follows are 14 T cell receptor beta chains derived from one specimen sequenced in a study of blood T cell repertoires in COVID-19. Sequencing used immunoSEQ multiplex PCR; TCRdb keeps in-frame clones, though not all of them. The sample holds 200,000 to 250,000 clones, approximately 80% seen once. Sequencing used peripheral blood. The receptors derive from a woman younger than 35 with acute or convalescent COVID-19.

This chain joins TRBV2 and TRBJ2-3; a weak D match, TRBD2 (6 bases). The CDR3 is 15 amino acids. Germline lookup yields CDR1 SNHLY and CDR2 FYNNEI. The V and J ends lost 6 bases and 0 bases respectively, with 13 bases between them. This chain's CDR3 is CASRTGVASTDTQYF. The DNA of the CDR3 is TGTGCCAGCAGGACGGGGGTCGCTAGCACAGATACGCAGTATTTT.

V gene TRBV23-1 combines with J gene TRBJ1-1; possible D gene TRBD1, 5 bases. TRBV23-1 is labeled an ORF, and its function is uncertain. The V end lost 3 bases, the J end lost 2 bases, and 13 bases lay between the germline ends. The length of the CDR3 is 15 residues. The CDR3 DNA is TGCGCCAGCAGTCACCTGACAGAGACTAACACTGAAGCTTTCTTT. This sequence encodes CASSHLTETNTEAFF.

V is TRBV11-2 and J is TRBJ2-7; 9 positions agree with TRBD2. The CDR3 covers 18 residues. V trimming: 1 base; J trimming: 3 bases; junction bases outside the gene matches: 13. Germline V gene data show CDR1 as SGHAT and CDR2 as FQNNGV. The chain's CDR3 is CASSLVRGSGRSVYEQYF. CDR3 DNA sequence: TGTGCCAGCAGCTTAGTTAGGGGTAGCGGGAGAAGCGTCTACGAGCAGTACTTC.

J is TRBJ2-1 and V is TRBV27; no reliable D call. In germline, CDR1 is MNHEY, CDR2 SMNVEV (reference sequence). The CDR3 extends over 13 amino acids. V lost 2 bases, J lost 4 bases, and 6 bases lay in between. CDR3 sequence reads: CASSLEEYNEQFF. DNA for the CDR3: TGTGCCAGCAGTTTAGAGGAGTACAATGAGCAGTTCTTC.

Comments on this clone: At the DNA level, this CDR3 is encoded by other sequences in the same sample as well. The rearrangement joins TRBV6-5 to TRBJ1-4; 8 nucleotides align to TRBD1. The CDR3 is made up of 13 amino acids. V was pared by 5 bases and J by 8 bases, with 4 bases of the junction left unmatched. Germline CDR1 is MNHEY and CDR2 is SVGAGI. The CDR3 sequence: CASSRTGKEKLFF. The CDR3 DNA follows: TGTGCCAGCAGTAGGACAGGGAAAGAAAAACTGTTTTTT.

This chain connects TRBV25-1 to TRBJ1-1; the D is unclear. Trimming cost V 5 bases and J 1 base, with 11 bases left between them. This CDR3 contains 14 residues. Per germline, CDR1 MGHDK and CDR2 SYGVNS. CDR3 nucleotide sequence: TGTGCCAGCAGTAGACACGGAACGAACACTGAAGCTTTCTTT. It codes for CASSRHGTNTEAFF.

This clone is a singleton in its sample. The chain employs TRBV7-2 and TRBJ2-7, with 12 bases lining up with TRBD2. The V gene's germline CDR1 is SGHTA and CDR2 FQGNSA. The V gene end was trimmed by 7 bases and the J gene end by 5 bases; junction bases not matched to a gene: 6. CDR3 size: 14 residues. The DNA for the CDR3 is TGTGCCAGCAAACTAGCGGGAGGTATCCACGAGCAGTACTTC. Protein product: CASKLAGGIHEQYF.

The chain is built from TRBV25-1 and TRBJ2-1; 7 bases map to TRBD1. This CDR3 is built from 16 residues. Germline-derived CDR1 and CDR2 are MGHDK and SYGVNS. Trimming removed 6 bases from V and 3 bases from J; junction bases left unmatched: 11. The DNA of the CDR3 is TGTGCCAGCAGAGTTACAGGGGCTGGGGTCTACAATGAGCAGTTCTTC. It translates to CASRVTGAGVYNEQFF.

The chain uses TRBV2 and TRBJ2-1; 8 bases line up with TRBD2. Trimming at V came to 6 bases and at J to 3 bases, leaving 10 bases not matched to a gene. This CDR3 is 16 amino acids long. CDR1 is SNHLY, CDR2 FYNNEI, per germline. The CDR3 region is CASRGFRGLGYNEQFF. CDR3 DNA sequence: TGTGCCAGCAGGGGGTTTAGGGGACTAGGCTACAATGAGCAGTTCTTC.

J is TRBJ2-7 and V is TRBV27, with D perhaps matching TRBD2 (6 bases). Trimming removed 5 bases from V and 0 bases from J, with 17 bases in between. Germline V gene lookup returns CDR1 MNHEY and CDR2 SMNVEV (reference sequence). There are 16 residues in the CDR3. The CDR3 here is CASSPVPLAYSYEQYF. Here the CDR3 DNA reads TGTGCCAGCAGTCCCGTGCCCCTAGCGTACTCCTACGAGCAGTACTTC.

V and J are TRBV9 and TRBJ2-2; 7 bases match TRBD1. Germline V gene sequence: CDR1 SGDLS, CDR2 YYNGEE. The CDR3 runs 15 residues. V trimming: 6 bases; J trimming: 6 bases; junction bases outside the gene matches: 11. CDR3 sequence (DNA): TGTGCCAGCACGGCAGGGGGATTTCCCTCCGGGGAGCTGTTTTTT. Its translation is CASTAGGFPSGELFF.

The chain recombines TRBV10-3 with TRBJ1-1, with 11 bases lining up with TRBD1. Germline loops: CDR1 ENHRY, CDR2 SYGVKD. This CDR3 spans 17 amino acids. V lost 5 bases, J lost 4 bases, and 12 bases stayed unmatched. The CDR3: CAISLRDRGAGVTEAFF. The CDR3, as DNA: TGTGCCATCAGTCTCCGGGACAGGGGGGCTGGTGTCACTGAAGCTTTCTTT.

DNA for the CDR3: TGTGCCAGCGGAGCTAGCGGGCAGTTCTTC. It translates to CASGASGQFF. The chain employs TRBV3-1 (or the pseudogene TRBV3-2) and TRBJ2-1; 7 bases agree with TRBD2. The CDR3 runs to 10 residues. Losses at the gene ends were 8 bases for V and 12 bases for J; bases not matched to a gene: 4. Germline loops: CDR1 LGHDT, CDR2 YNNKEL (reference sequence).

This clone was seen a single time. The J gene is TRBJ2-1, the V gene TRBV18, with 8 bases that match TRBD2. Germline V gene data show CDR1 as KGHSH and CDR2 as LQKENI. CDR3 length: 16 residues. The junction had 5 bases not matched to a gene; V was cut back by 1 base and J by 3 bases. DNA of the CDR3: TGTGCCAGCTCACCACTAGACACTAGCGGCTACAATGAGCAGTTCTTC. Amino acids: CASSPLDTSGYNEQFF.